This T cell receptor beta chain derives from a study of Graves' ophthalmopathy and Graves' hyperthyroidism. Study context: Peripheral blood was obtained at first diagnosis, ahead of any treatment. Study-level results: A model built from 13 signatures distinguished ophthalmopathy from stable hyperthyroidism with approximately 90% sensitivity and approximately 81% specificity.

The CDR3 is made up of 16 amino acids. Per the germline V gene, CDR1 is SGHRS and CDR2 is YFSETQ. Amplification from RNA transcripts yielded the TCR beta CDR3 regions. HTBI primers were used in a first-round RT-PCR, which preceded a second-round multiplex PCR. TCRdb re-called the multiplex PCR reads with MiXCR, one entry per CDR3 protein. The table includes approximately 700,000 distinct CDR3 sequences, about 44% detected once. About this clonotype itself: Antigen: not known. The junction differs from germline at one of its ends, possibly a read error.

Clinicians made diagnoses from clinical symptoms, serum thyroxine, TRAb, thyroid ultrasound and orbital computed tomography. Sequencing input: peripheral blood. This clonotype was obtained from an adult man with Graves' ophthalmopathy. This rearrangement joins TRBV5-1 to TRBJ1-5, with 7 positions matching TRBD1. As DNA, the CDR3 is TGTGCCAGCAGCTTGTCGGGTCAGGGGGAGGCTGAGCCCCAGCATTTT. As protein: CASSLSGQGEAEPQHF.